This T cell receptor beta chain was sequenced during a study of blood T cell repertoires in COVID-19. Study as a whole: Sources were T cells, B-cell-depleted T cells, or PBMCs; the material itself was cDNA or gDNA.

The CDR3 covers 15 residues. Per the germline V gene, CDR1 is MDHEN and CDR2 is SYDVKM. The J segment lost 5 bases and the V segment lost 6 bases, leaving 11 bases of the junction unmatched. Using immunoSEQ multiplex PCR, the repertoire was profiled, and TCRdb retains in-frame clones only, with some absent. The table records about 47,000 clones, just under 90% of them present only once. The sequenced material came from peripheral blood. This sequence originates from an elderly man with active or convalescent COVID-19. The chain employs TRBV28 and TRBJ1-2; TRBD1 agrees at 8 bases. The CDR3 coding sequence is TGTGCCAGCAGATCCCAGACAGGGGAAACATATGGCTACACCTTC. Its translation: CASRSQTGETYGYTF.